The 23 T cell receptor beta chains listed next were all sequenced from one sample in a study of blood T cell repertoires in COVID-19. This table comes from immunoSEQ multiplex PCR, and its TCRdb copy is limited to in-frame clones, with some not included. The sample yields 250,000 or so clones, 85% to 90% seen once. The sample consisted of peripheral blood. The origin of the receptors is a woman aged 55 to 70 with COVID-19, enrolled during active disease.

This chain links TRBV6-1 with TRBJ1-4, with 9 bases fitting TRBD1. Germline V gene data show CDR1 as MNHNS and CDR2 as SASEGT. CDR3 length equals 20 residues. V trimming: 0 bases; J trimming: 8 bases; junction bases outside the gene matches: 19. The CDR3 nucleotides read TGTGCCAGCAGTGAAGCGATACCGGGACAGGGAAGCGGTTGGAAAGAAAAACTGTTTTTT. Protein sequence: CASSEAIPGQGSGWKEKLFF.

The V gene is TRBV4-3, the J gene TRBJ2-1; tentative D call: TRBD2 (7 bases). The V end lost 1 base, the J end lost 7 bases, and 14 bases lay between the germline ends. CDR1 is LGHNA, CDR2 YSLEER, per germline. This CDR3 comprises 15 residues. The CDR3 bases are TGCGCCAGCAGCCAAGTATGGGGGGGCCGAAATGAGCAGTTCTTC. This sequence encodes CASSQVWGGRNEQFF.

This chain uses TRBV5-1 with TRBJ1-4; 9 positions agree with TRBD1. Germline V gene lookup returns CDR1 SGHRS and CDR2 YFSETQ. The CDR3 has 16 residues. V trimming: 3 bases; J trimming: 2 bases; junction bases outside the gene matches: 5. The CDR3 DNA is TGCGCCAGCAGCTGGGGGACAGGGCAGACTAATGAAAAACTGTTTTTT. The encoded protein is CASSWGTGQTNEKLFF.

V gene TRBV5-4 combines with J gene TRBJ1-1; 9 nucleotides agree with TRBD1. This CDR3 spans 14 amino acids. Germline trimming cut 4 bases from V and 10 bases from J; bases unmatched to any gene: 11. Germline loops: CDR1 SGHNT, CDR2 YYREEE (reference sequence). For the CDR3, the DNA is TGTGCCAGCAGCGAGGGACAGGGAGGTTATGGAGCTTTCTTT. Its protein product is CASSEGQGGYGAFF.

The chain couples TRBV7-3 to TRBJ2-3; D possibly corresponds to TRBD2 (6 bases). Germline V lookup: CDR1 SGHTA, CDR2 FQGTGA. The CDR3 has 13 amino acids. V was pared by 5 bases and J by 4 bases, with 10 bases between. CDR3 sequence reads: CASSPRLADTQYF. The CDR3 nucleotides are TGTGCCAGCAGCCCGAGACTAGCAGATACGCAGTATTTT.

This rearrangement joins TRBV5-4 to TRBJ2-2; 12 positions match TRBD1. V gave up 4 bases and J gave up 7 bases; unmatched junction bases: 11. CDR3 length: 17 residues. Germline CDR1 and CDR2: SGHNT and YYREEE (reference sequence). CDR3 protein: CASSLAGTGGGSGELFF. The CDR3, as DNA: TGTGCCAGCAGCCTAGCAGGGACAGGGGGCGGGAGCGGGGAGCTGTTTTTT.

The chain combines TRBV7-3 with TRBJ1-1, with 7 nucleotides matching TRBD1. V lost 5 bases to trimming and J lost 1 base; unmatched junction nucleotides: 1. CDR1 is SGHTA and CDR2 is FQGTGA in the germline V gene. This CDR3 contains 13 residues. The CDR3 here is CASSRDRNTEAFF. The CDR3 DNA reads TGTGCCAGCAGCCGGGACAGGAACACTGAAGCTTTCTTT.

The count of this clone is one. This chain joins TRBV7-2 and TRBJ1-4; a possible D gene is TRBD1 (6 bases). Germline V lookup: CDR1 SGHTA, CDR2 FQGNSA. This CDR3 region has 15 residues. Deletions cut 5 bases from V and 5 bases from J, with 15 bases between. This CDR3 reads CASSPGGVMNEKLFF. In nucleotides, the CDR3 is TGTGCCAGCAGCCCGGGGGGCGTGATGAATGAAAAACTGTTTTTT.

The chain's CDR3 is CASSLEGNRGLAFF. The CDR3 nucleotides read TGTGCCAGCAGCTTAGAGGGAAACAGGGGGCTGGCTTTCTTT. The chain is built from TRBV7-8 and TRBJ1-1, with 9 bases fitting TRBD1. This CDR3 has 14 residues. Germline-derived CDR1 and CDR2 are SGHVS and FQNEAQ. V gave up 1 base and J gave up 11 bases; unmatched junction bases: 8. Full variable domain (rest looked up from reference TRBV7-8 and TRBJ1-1): GAGVSQSPRYKVAKRGQDVALRCDPISGHVSLFWYQQALGQGPEFLTYFQNEAQLDKSGLPSDRFFAERPEGSVSTLKIQRTQQEDSAVYLCASSLEGNRGLAFFGQGTRLTVV.

The CDR3 reads CASNERGITDTQYF. DNA for the CDR3: TGTGCCAGTAACGAGCGGGGGATCACAGATACGCAGTATTTT. The rearrangement joins TRBV19 to TRBJ2-3, with 8 bases that match TRBD2. CDR1 is LNHDA and CDR2 is SQIVND in the germline V gene (reference sequence). V lost 7 bases and J lost 2; bases outside the gene matches: 5. This CDR3 spans 14 amino acids. The complete variable domain, with remaining parts taken from reference TRBV19 and TRBJ2-3, reads DGGITQSPKYLFRKEGQNVTLSCEQNLNHDAMYWYRQDPGQGLRLIYYSQIVNDFQKGDIAEGYSVSREKKESFPLTVTSAQKNPTAFYLCASNERGITDTQYFGPGTRLTVL.

The sample holds one count of this clone. This sequence joins TRBV4-2 and TRBJ1-4; 7 nucleotides agree with TRBD1. CDR1 is LGHNA, CDR2 YNFKEQ, per germline. The ends lost 2 bases at V and 0 bases at J; junction bases unmatched: 9. This CDR3 region has 18 residues. The CDR3 DNA reads TGTGCCAGCAGCCAACGTGCGCCAGGGGGAGCAACTAATGAAAAACTGTTTTTT. Protein product: CASSQRAPGGATNEKLFF.

The chain uses TRBV12-3 or TRBV12-4 and TRBJ1-1; no reliable D call. Trimming removed 3 bases from V and 4 bases from J, with 9 bases in between. The CDR3 sequence is 13 residues long. This CDR3 is CASSFSGRTEAFF. CDR3 in DNA: TGTGCCAGCAGTTTTAGCGGGCGCACTGAAGCTTTCTTT.

This chain connects TRBV19 to TRBJ1-2, with 10 bases that match TRBD1. The CDR3 has 15 amino acids. Germline values: CDR1 LNHDA, CDR2 SQIVND (reference sequence). V gave up 3 bases and J gave up 4 bases; unmatched junction bases: 5. The CDR3 sequence is CASSISTGGIYGYTF. The CDR3 DNA is TGTGCCAGTAGTATCTCGACAGGGGGCATCTATGGCTACACCTTC. Complete variable domain (other parts from reference TRBV19 and TRBJ1-2): DGGITQSPKYLFRKEGQNVTLSCEQNLNHDAMYWYRQDPGQGLRLIYYSQIVNDFQKGDIAEGYSVSREKKESFPLTVTSAQKNPTAFYLCASSISTGGIYGYTFGSGTRLTVV.

V gene TRBV15 combines with J gene TRBJ1-2, with 9 bases aligning to TRBD1. CDR1 LNHNV and CDR2 YYDKDF come from the germline V gene (reference sequence). The V gene end was trimmed by 5 bases and the J gene end by 3 bases; junction bases not matched to a gene: 4. The CDR3 has 14 amino acids. This CDR3 is CATSRDREYYGYTF. The CDR3 region has the DNA TGTGCCACCAGCCGGGACAGGGAATACTATGGCTACACCTTC.

V usage is TRBV11-2 and J usage is TRBJ1-2; 9 bases agree with TRBD1. The junction had 17 bases not matched to a gene; V was cut back by 7 bases and J by 5 bases. In germline, CDR1 is SGHAT, CDR2 FQNNGV. The CDR3 is 17 amino acids. This CDR3 reads CASTLLTPRQGGYGYTF. The DNA of the CDR3 is TGTGCCAGCACCCTACTAACCCCAAGACAGGGGGGATATGGCTACACCTTC.

The J gene is TRBJ1-3, the V gene TRBV7-3, with a tentative D call TRBD1 (5 bases). Germline CDR1 and CDR2: SGHTA and FQGTGA. The germline V and J ends were trimmed by 3 bases and 0 bases, with 9 bases remaining between them. This CDR3 contains 15 residues. CDR3 coding DNA: TGTGCCAGCAGCTTTGCAGGGTCCTCTGGAAACACCATATATTTT. Residues: CASSFAGSSGNTIYF.

The chain joins TRBV3-1 (or the pseudogene TRBV3-2) to TRBJ2-4; 10 bases fit TRBD2. V dropped 7 bases and J dropped 8; count of bases not matched to a gene: 5. CDR3 length equals 13 residues. In germline, CDR1 is LGHDT, CDR2 YNNKEL (reference sequence). The CDR3 DNA reads as TGTGCCAGCACCAGCGGGGGGGCCTACATTCAGTACTTC. The encoded protein is CASTSGGAYIQYF.

The rearrangement joins TRBV7-8 to TRBJ1-5; 7 positions match TRBD1. Germline V CDR1 and CDR2: SGHVS, FQNEAQ. J lost 1 base, V lost 5 bases, and 14 bases had no gene match. CDR3 length: 18 residues. The CDR3 DNA reads TGTGCCAGCAGCCCAAGTGGTTACAGGGGCGTGAGCAATCAGCCCCAGCATTTT. Translated: CASSPSGYRGVSNQPQHF.

This clone was counted once. The V call is TRBV29-1, the J call TRBJ2-5, with 8 bases identical to TRBD2. Germline values: CDR1 SQVTM, CDR2 ANQGSEA. The CDR3 has 13 residues. Trimming took 5 bases from V and 5 from J; bases not matched to a gene: 7. DNA for the CDR3: TGCAGCGTTCTCACGGGGGGGCAGGAGACCCAGTACTTC. Protein product: CSVLTGGQETQYF.

CDR3 DNA: TGTGCCAGCAGCCAAGGGTCAGGGCCCTGGCGGCCCCAGCATTTT. This translates into CASSQGSGPWRPQHF. The chain uses TRBV14 and TRBJ1-5, with D perhaps matching TRBD1 (5 bases). This CDR3 has 15 residues. CDR1 and CDR2 (germline): SGHDN, FVKESK. V lost 1 base to trimming and J lost 9 bases, with 16 bases between them.

This clone was picked up a small number of times. The chain combines TRBV30 with TRBJ1-1, with D tentatively TRBD1 (5 bases). The germline V and J ends were trimmed by 4 bases and 12 bases, with 21 bases remaining between them. Germline V lookup: CDR1 GTSNPN, CDR2 SVGIG (reference sequence). The CDR3 spans 13 residues. The CDR3 DNA reads as TGTGCCTGGACCCGGGGGGTATCTGGCGCGACTTTCTTT. Translated, it gives CAWTRGVSGATFF.

Only a few counts were recorded for this clone. The chain carries TRBV5-1 and TRBJ1-2, with 7 bases fitting TRBD1. V lost 4 bases and J lost 8; bases outside the gene matches: 11. CDR3 size: 14 residues. Germline assignment: CDR1 SGHRS and CDR2 YFSETQ. CDR3 loop: CASSPDRTRGGYTF. CDR3 DNA sequence: TGCGCCAGCAGCCCGGACAGGACCAGAGGCGGCTACACCTTC.

In nucleotides, the CDR3 is TGTGCCAGCAGTGACCAGGGACAGTGGATTCCCCAGTACTTC. Translation gives CASSDQGQWIPQYF. V is TRBV6-1 and J is TRBJ2-5; TRBD1 matches 7 bases. V shed 3 bases and J 9 bases; nucleotides not matched to a gene: 10. This CDR3 has 14 residues. Germline values: CDR1 MNHNS, CDR2 SASEGT.